This TCR beta chain appears in the sequencing data of a study of CD8+CD57+ T cells in acquired aplastic anemia (dated by TCRdb to the late 2010s). A note on the overall study: DNA extracted from sorted CD4+ and CD8+ cells had a mean of roughly 3.4 ug, with a range of 0.2 to 27.4 ug. CD8+CD57+ expansion was defined as a frequency above the mean frequency observed in healthy subjects. The research as a whole found: Patients and healthy controls showed no significant difference in CD8+ Simpson's diversity (P=0.060). About 30 CD8+ CDR3 sequences were found in both patients and controls but appeared to be highly expressed in patients and within the immunodominant clones of the patients.

V trim: 4 bases; J trim: 8 bases; unmatched bases: 12. The CDR3 holds 15 amino acids from the cysteine to the phenylalanine. Just CDR3 DNA is preserved here, 45 bases in frame from base 1. CDR1 is given as SGDLS and CDR2 as YYNGEE, both from the germline V gene. Worth noting for this clonotype: The specificity of this receptor is unknown. Per-base qualities were not stored, and no clone one base away is much larger.

Genomic DNA was used as template for profiling of TCR beta VDJ combinations and CDR3 sequences. An Illumina HiSeq 2000 was used for TCR repertoire sequencing. On the authors' methods: Repertoire assessment relied on Simpson's diversity index, CDR3 size and DJ length profiles, and TRBV/TRBJ rearrangement plots. Whichever DNA sequence was most abundant in the deep sequencing data was defined as the immunodominant clone. CDR3 amino acid sequences were checked for sharing across subjects and were also compared against the VDJdb database and published repertoires. TCRdb trimmed the raw reads at Q25, called clones with MiXCR and kept productive beta chains. Under each unique CDR3 protein, matching rows form one entry showing the most common genes and DNA. Clone size and V and J calls follow TCRdb, not the original study. Present in this sample are fewer than 250,000 distinct CDR3 sequences, under 55% of which were seen just once. Of the sample, less than 20% is held by the ten largest clones.

Expansion of CD8+CD57+ cells had been shown by flow cytometry in the patients chosen for sequencing. Every patient had severe acquired aplastic anemia, diagnosed using the International Study of Aplastic Anemia and Agranulocytosis and Camitta criteria. No therapy had been received by the patients at the time of blood sampling. TCR repertoires of sorted CD4+ and CD8+ blood T cells from severe aplastic anemia patients and healthy subjects were deep-sequenced in the study. Patients were enrolled under clinicaltrials.gov protocols 00001620, 01623167, 00001397, 00071045, 00081523 and 00961064 in the USA. Ficoll-Paque density gradient centrifugation was used to isolate peripheral blood mononuclear cells. CD4+ and CD8+ T cells were sorted by FACS or magnetic beads before DNA extraction.

This TCR was sampled from a human donor with aplastic anemia. Sequencing was done on a sample of sorted CD4+, CD8+, or CD8+CD57+ T cells (not recorded which) from PBMCs. This receptor chain uses TRBV9 and TRBJ2-1; 7 bases in between match TRBD1. CDR3 reads: CASSFPVGQGDEQFF. The DNA sequence is as follows: TGTGCCAGCAGCTTCCCTGTTGGGCAGGGGGATGAGCAGTTCTTC.